This T cell receptor beta chain was observed in a study of vaccination and CD4 T cells after COVID-19. For the study at large: Stimulation of cells relied on overlapping spike peptides derived from SARS-CoV-2, HCoV-NL63, HCoV-OC43 and HCoV-229E. The study's findings and limits: Counts of SARS-CoV-2-reactive clonotypes had a median that went from roughly 21 to 40, a nonsignificant change. The cohort comprised relatively few convalescent patients, and no early post-infection timepoints were analyzed.

As to this clonotype: Its target is not known.

Sequenced with the Oncomine TCR Beta short-read assay was DNA taken from cultured CD4+ T cells. TCRdb analysed the PCR reads with MiXCR anew, one entry per CDR3 protein. The data show about 7,400 distinct CDR3 sequences, with around half seen just once and over 15% held by the top ten. Germline lookup yields CDR1 SGHTA and CDR2 FQGNSA. Trimming took 7 bases from V and 0 from J, leaving 12 bases between them. CDR3 length equals 14 residues. Described treatment: roughly 11-day PBMC culture with coronavirus spike peptide pools or control peptides (ViraFEST assay). These CD4+ T cells came from an unexposed donor, sampled before the COVID-19 pandemic (2011-2018). Wells that each held some 2 million PBMCs were cultured with 8 to 10 IU/ml IL-2 and approximately 9.6 ug/ml peptide pools.

Material: CD4+ T cells from blood, cultured in vitro. The TCR comes from a human donor in good health. The V call is TRBV7-2, the J call TRBJ1-1; TRBD1 is a possible D gene (5 bases). The CDR3 protein is CASTRSGLNTEAFF. The CDR3 bases are TGTGCCAGCACCCGATCAGGGTTGAACACTGAAGCTTTCTTT.